The 27 T cell receptor beta chains below were found in one sample sequenced in a study of CD8 T cells in Susac syndrome. With random hexamers, reverse transcription was performed on about 0.5 to 1 ug of RNA. TCRdb itself ran the immunoSEQ multiplex PCR reads through MiXCR, one entry per CDR3 protein. The table lists 200,000 to 250,000 distinct CDR3 sequences, just over 90% of them singletons. The sequenced material came from CD4+ T cells from PBMCs. The receptors originated from a human donor with multiple sclerosis.

This CDR3 is CASSLGHRERETYNEQFF. The CDR3 coding sequence is TGTGCCAGCAGCTTAGGCCATAGGGAGCGGGAGACTTACAATGAGCAGTTCTTC. The V call is TRBV7-2, the J call TRBJ2-1; the match to TRBD2 covers 8 bases. The J segment lost 4 bases and the V segment lost 1 base, leaving 12 bases of the junction unmatched. This CDR3 contains 18 residues. Looked up from germline, CDR1 is SGHTA and CDR2 is FQGNSA.

V and J are TRBV20-1 and TRBJ2-3; 11 positions agree with TRBD2. V gave up 0 bases and J gave up 4 bases; unmatched junction bases: 6. The CDR3 has 16 amino acids. Germline CDR1 DFQATT, CDR2 SNEGSKA (reference sequence). CDR3 DNA: TGCAGTGCTAGAGATCCTAGCGGGGGGAGGGCAGATACGCAGTATTTT. This sequence encodes CSARDPSGGRADTQYF.

This sequence joins TRBV12-3 or TRBV12-4 and TRBJ2-7, with unresolved D. V dropped 5 bases and J dropped 1 base, with 9 bases sitting between them. This CDR3 region has 13 residues. The CDR3 protein is CASSRRASYEQYF. CDR3 bases: TGTGCCAGCAGTCGACGGGCTTCCTACGAGCAGTACTTC.

This clonotype was detected only once. CDR3 region: CASSLPTSKSNEQFF. As DNA, the CDR3 is TGCGCCAGCAGCCTGCCCACTAGCAAGTCAAATGAGCAGTTCTTC. The rearrangement uses TRBV4-1 and TRBJ2-1; a weak D match, TRBD2 (6 bases). Germline V lookup: CDR1 MGHRA, CDR2 YSYEKL. The CDR3 contains 15 residues. V dropped 4 bases and J dropped 7 bases, with 17 bases sitting between them.

The chain links TRBV30 to TRBJ1-2; D is unresolved. CDR1 and CDR2 from the germline V gene are GTSNPN and SVGIG (reference sequence). This CDR3 contains 13 residues. The V gene lost 3 bases and the J gene lost 0 bases, with 8 bases spanning the gap. Here the CDR3 reads CAWRTDANYGYTF. CDR3 nucleotide sequence: TGTGCCTGGAGGACCGACGCTAACTATGGCTACACCTTC. The full variable domain, with the rest looked up from reference TRBV30 and TRBJ1-2, is SQTIHQWPATLVQPVGSPLSLECTVEGTSNPNLYWYRQAAGRGLQLLFYSVGIGQISSEVPQNLSASRPQDRQFILSSKKLLLSDSGFYLCAWRTDANYGYTFGSGTRLTVV.

This clonotype was found a few times. The chain joins TRBV11-2 to TRBJ2-5; TRBD2 aligns across 7 bases. The V gene end was trimmed by 3 bases and the J gene end by 2 bases; junction bases not matched to a gene: 3. The CDR3 has 14 residues. The germline gives CDR1 SGHAT, CDR2 FQNNGV. The chain's CDR3 is CASSLQGGQETQYF. CDR3 DNA sequence: TGTGCCAGCAGCTTGCAGGGAGGGCAAGAGACCCAGTACTTC.

This chain joins TRBV15 and TRBJ2-3; 8 nucleotides line up with TRBD2. Germline values: CDR1 LNHNV, CDR2 YYDKDF (reference sequence). After removal of 3 bases from V and 0 bases from J, the junction contained 5 bases not matched to a gene. This CDR3 comprises 16 residues. For the CDR3, the DNA is TGTGCCACCAGCAGCCTGGCGGGAGGAAGCACAGATACGCAGTATTTT. It encodes CATSSLAGGSTDTQYF. The variable domain in full, completed from reference TRBV15 and TRBJ2-3, reads DAMVIQNPRYQVTQFGKPVTLSCSQTLNHNVMYWYQQKSSQAPKLLFHYYDKDFNNEADTPDNFQSRRPNTSFCFLDIRSPGLGDTAMYLCATSSLAGGSTDTQYFGPGTRLTVL.

A single count supports this clonotype. The chain recombines TRBV24-1 with TRBJ2-2; the D is unclear. The CDR3 length is 17 residues. Trimming pared 6 bases from V and 3 bases from J, leaving 19 bases between. CDR1 and CDR2 (germline): KGHDR, SFDVKD. CDR3 protein: CATSPRRTWTDTGELFF. For the CDR3, the DNA is TGTGCCACCAGTCCTCGAAGGACCTGGACGGACACCGGGGAGCTGTTTTTT.

V gene TRBV4-2 combines with J gene TRBJ1-3; unclear D gene. From germline, CDR1 is LGHNA and CDR2 YNFKEQ. Deletions cut 0 bases from V and 0 bases from J, with 6 bases between. The CDR3 consists of 15 residues. CDR3 sequence: CASSQDIVSGNTIYF. The CDR3 DNA is TGTGCCAGCAGCCAAGATATCGTCTCTGGAAACACCATATATTTT.

This clonotype appeared once. The chain carries TRBV7-2 and TRBJ2-1, with D hard to call. This CDR3 contains 14 residues. V shed 5 bases and J shed 7 bases, with 15 bases lying between them. Germline V CDR1 and CDR2: SGHTA, FQGNSA. DNA of the CDR3: TGTGCCAGCAGCCTAAACTGGGCGATGAATGAGCAGTTCTTC. This translates into CASSLNWAMNEQFF.

The chain employs TRBV7-8 and TRBJ2-7; D perhaps matches TRBD2 (5 bases). CDR1 and CDR2 (germline): SGHVS, FQNEAQ. The CDR3 consists of 13 residues. Trimming pared 5 bases from V and 0 bases from J, leaving 8 bases between. For the CDR3, the DNA is TGTGCCAGCAGCGGAGGAAGCTCCTACGAGCAGTACGTC. This encodes CASSGGSSYEQYV.

The chain is built from TRBV30 and TRBJ1-2; no firm D call. Trimming stripped 2 bases from V and 4 bases from J, with 11 bases between. CDR1 is GTSNPN and CDR2 is SVGIG in the germline V gene (reference sequence). CDR3 length equals 13 residues. In DNA form, the CDR3 reads TGTGCCTGGAGTACCCGGCGCGGCTATGGCTACACCTTC. Translated: CAWSTRRGYGYTF.

The chain is built from TRBV20-1 and TRBJ2-1; 8 bases align to TRBD2. The CDR3 spans 14 residues. From germline, CDR1 is DFQATT and CDR2 SNEGSKA (reference sequence). Trimming removed 4 bases from V and 0 bases from J; junction bases left unmatched: 2. The CDR3 protein is CSAKLAASYNEQFF. The CDR3 coding sequence is TGCAGTGCTAAACTAGCGGCCTCCTACAATGAGCAGTTCTTC.

The genes are TRBV18 and TRBJ1-1, with a weak D call TRBD1 (5 bases). CDR1 and CDR2 (germline): KGHSH, LQKENI. The length of the CDR3 is 14 residues. V shed 4 bases and J shed 3 bases, with 12 bases lying between them. DNA for the CDR3: TGTGCCAGCTCACAGGGGCCCATGGACACTGAAGCTTTCTTT. It codes for CASSQGPMDTEAFF.

CDR3: CSVSGLEETQYF. The CDR3 DNA sequence: TGCAGCGTTTCAGGACTGGAAGAGACCCAGTACTTC. The chain uses TRBV29-1 and TRBJ2-5; a possible D gene is TRBD2 (5 bases). This CDR3 spans 12 amino acids. Germline lookup yields CDR1 SQVTM and CDR2 ANQGSEA. Trimming removed 5 bases from V and 3 bases from J, with 10 bases in between.

This clonotype was recorded a few times. The gene calls are TRBV7-2 and TRBJ2-5; 9 positions match TRBD2. This CDR3 contains 15 residues. Per germline, CDR1 SGHTA and CDR2 FQGNSA. V was pared by 1 base and J by 5 bases, with 5 bases of the junction left unmatched. The chain's CDR3 is CASSLGGRAGETQYF. In DNA, the CDR3 is TGTGCCAGCAGCTTAGGCGGGAGGGCCGGGGAGACCCAGTACTTC. The full variable domain, its missing parts supplied by reference TRBV7-2 and TRBJ2-5, is GAGVSQSPSNKVTEKGKDVELRCDPISGHTALYWYRQSLGQGLEFLIYFQGNSAPDKSGLPSDRFSAERTGGSVSTLTIQRTQQEDSAVYLCASSLGGRAGETQYFGPGTRLLVL.

The gene calls are TRBV11-3 and TRBJ2-5, with 8 bases lining up with TRBD2. Germline CDR1 SGHNT, CDR2 YENEEA. The V segment lost 0 bases and the J segment 5 bases; nucleotides outside the gene matches: 8. The CDR3 runs 16 residues. The CDR3: CASSLDPAREAETQYF. CDR3 bases: TGTGCCAGCAGCTTAGATCCGGCGCGGGAGGCCGAGACCCAGTACTTC.

J is TRBJ2-2 and V is TRBV24-1; D might be TRBD2 (6 bases). The CDR3 contains 17 residues. The V and J ends lost 3 bases and 5 bases respectively, with 18 bases between them. Germline V gene data show CDR1 as KGHDR and CDR2 as SFDVKD. The CDR3 region has the DNA TGTGCCACCAGTGATACGTTTGGGCGGGAACCTACCGGGGAGCTGTTTTTT. As protein: CATSDTFGREPTGELFF.

The chain joins TRBV7-9 to TRBJ2-6, with a tentative D call TRBD1 (5 bases). V gave up 2 bases and J gave up 3 bases, with 8 bases separating them. CDR1 SEHNR and CDR2 FQNEAQ come from the germline V gene (reference sequence). CDR3 length: 15 residues. The CDR3 spells CASSLQGFGANVLTF. The CDR3 DNA follows: TGTGCCAGCAGCTTACAGGGTTTTGGGGCCAACGTCCTGACTTTC.

This clonotype was picked up one time. Likely a read error: the CDR3 ends without its conserved phenylalanine or tryptophan. DNA of the CDR3: TGCGCCAGCAGCTTGGCCGGGCAGGGTGGCACGCAGTATGTT. Amino acids: CASSLAGQGGTQYV. The genes are TRBV5-1 and TRBJ2-3, with D perhaps matching TRBD1 (5 bases). Trimming cost V 0 bases and J 9 bases, with 14 bases left between them. CDR1 is SGHRS and CDR2 is YFSETQ in the germline V gene. The CDR3 is made up of 14 amino acids.

The chain links TRBV30 to TRBJ1-2; D perhaps matches TRBD1 (5 bases). The V end was cut by 4 bases, the J end by 4 bases, with 16 bases between. The CDR3 is 14 amino acids. The germline gives CDR1 GTSNPN, CDR2 SVGIG (reference sequence). The CDR3 loop reads CAWTEQGLAYGYTF. CDR3 bases: TGTGCCTGGACGGAGCAGGGACTGGCCTATGGCTACACCTTC.

V and J are TRBV24-1 and TRBJ1-1; TRBD1 aligns across 8 bases. The trim removed 9 bases at V and 4 bases at J, leaving 6 bases unmatched. CDR1 and CDR2 from the germline V gene are KGHDR and SFDVKD. This CDR3 is built from 13 residues. As DNA, the CDR3 is TGTGCCACCTCGACAGGGGCGGTCACTGAAGCTTTCTTT. This translates into CATSTGAVTEAFF.

The V and J genes are TRBV27 and TRBJ1-3, with D possibly matching TRBD1 (5 bases). Trimming removed 4 bases from V and 8 bases from J, with 15 bases in between. The CDR3 runs to 14 residues. Germline V gene lookup returns CDR1 MNHEY and CDR2 SMNVEV (reference sequence). CDR3 coding DNA: TGTGCCAGCAGTTCTGGACAACCTGGCGACACCATATATTTT. Its protein is CASSSGQPGDTIYF.

The V gene is TRBV20-1, the J gene TRBJ2-5, with 10 bases that match TRBD2. The CDR3 totals 15 residues. Germline CDR1 DFQATT, CDR2 SNEGSKA (reference sequence). With 1 base clipped from V and 9 bases from J, the junction kept 11 bases outside the gene matches. The CDR3 is CSARVRSGRGVAQYF. In DNA, the CDR3 is TGCAGTGCTAGAGTTAGAAGCGGGAGGGGCGTCGCCCAGTACTTC.

This chain joins TRBV7-2 and TRBJ2-5; D is possibly TRBD2 (7 bases). CDR3 size: 15 residues. V lost 1 base to trimming and J lost 9 bases, with 18 bases between them. Germline V gene data show CDR1 as SGHTA and CDR2 as FQGNSA. The CDR3 DNA follows: TGTGCCAGCAGCTTAGAGGGGGGGTTTGGACAGTCCCAGTACTTC. Residues: CASSLEGGFGQSQYF.

This clonotype was seen once. The gene calls are TRBV7-3 and TRBJ2-3; TRBD1 aligns across 7 bases. The CDR3 sequence is 14 residues long. V dropped 6 bases and J dropped 4; count of bases not matched to a gene: 7. CDR1 is SGHTA, CDR2 FQGTGA, per germline. The CDR3 nucleotides read TGTGCCAGCAGGGAAACCACAGGGGCAGATACGCAGTATTTT. Translation: CASRETTGADTQYF.

The CDR3 spells CASSQDSSSYNSPLHF. Here the CDR3 DNA reads TGCGCCAGCAGCCAAGATTCATCCTCCTATAATTCACCCCTCCACTTT. This chain connects TRBV4-1 to TRBJ1-6; D gene ambiguous. In germline, CDR1 is MGHRA, CDR2 YSYEKL. V lost 0 bases and J 0 bases, leaving 6 bases between the germline ends. CDR3 length: 16 residues.